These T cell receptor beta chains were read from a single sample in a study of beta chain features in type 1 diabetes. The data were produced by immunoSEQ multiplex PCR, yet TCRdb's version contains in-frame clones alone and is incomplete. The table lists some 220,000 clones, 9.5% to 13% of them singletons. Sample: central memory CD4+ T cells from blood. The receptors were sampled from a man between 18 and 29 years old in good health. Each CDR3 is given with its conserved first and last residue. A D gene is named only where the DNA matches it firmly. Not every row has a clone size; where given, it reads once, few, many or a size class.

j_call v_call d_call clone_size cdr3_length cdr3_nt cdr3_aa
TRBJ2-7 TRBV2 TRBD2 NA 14 TGTGCCAGCAGATCTAGCGGGGATTTCTACGAGCAGTACTTC CASRSSGDFYEQYF
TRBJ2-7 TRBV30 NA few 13 TGTGCCTGGAGGCGCGGGGGCATCTACGAGCAGTACTTC CAWRRGGIYEQYF
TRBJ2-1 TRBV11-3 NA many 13 TGTGCCAGCAGCTTATGGAGCGGAAATGAGCAGTTCTTC CASSLWSGNEQFF
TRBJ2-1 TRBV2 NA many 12 TGTGCCAGCAGTTCGGGTGGATGGGAGCAGTTCTTC CASSSGGWEQFF
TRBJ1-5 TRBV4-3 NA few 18 TGCGCCAGCAGCCAAGATCCCCTTCGCCAAGGGAGCAATCAGCCCCAGCATTTT CASSQDPLRQGSNQPQHF
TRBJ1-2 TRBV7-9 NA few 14 TGTGCCAGCAGCTTCAGCGGATTTAACTATGGCTACACCTTC CASSFSGFNYGYTF
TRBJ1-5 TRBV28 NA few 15 TGTGCCAGCGTAAAGACGGTACTCGGCAATCAGCCCCAGCATTTT CASVKTVLGNQPQHF
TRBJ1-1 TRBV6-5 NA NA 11 TGTGCCAGCAGGTCCGTGAGGGTGGCTTTCTTT CASRSVRVAFF
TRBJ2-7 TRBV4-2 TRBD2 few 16 TGTGCCAGCAGCCAAGTAGGCGGGAGTGGGTCCTACGAGCAGTACTTC CASSQVGGSGSYEQYF
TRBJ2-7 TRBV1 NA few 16 TGCACCAGCAGATCTAAGCGGGAGGGCCTCACCTACGAGCAGTACTTC CTSRSKREGLTYEQYF
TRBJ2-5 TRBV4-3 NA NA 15 TGCGCCAGCAGCCAAGAAGGGGCGGTACAAGAGACCCAGTACTTC CASSQEGAVQETQYF
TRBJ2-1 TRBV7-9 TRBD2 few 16 TGTGCCAGCAGCTTAGCCCTAGCGGGAAGCTACAATGAGCAGTTCTTC CASSLALAGSYNEQFF
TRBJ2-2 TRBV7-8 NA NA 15 TGTGCCAGCAGCTTAGTACAGGGAGACACCGGGGAGCTGTTTTTT CASSLVQGDTGELFF
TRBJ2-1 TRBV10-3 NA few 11 TGTGCCATCAGTGAGTTAGTCTGGCAGTTCTTC CAISELVWQFF
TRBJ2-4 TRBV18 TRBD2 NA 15 TGTGCCAGCTCCTCCGGGTCTAGCGGCAAAAACATTCAGTACTTC CASSSGSSGKNIQYF
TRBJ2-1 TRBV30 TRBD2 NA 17 TGTGCCTGGAGTGTAAGGGCGGGGGGGAGCTCCTACAATGAGCAGTTCTTC CAWSVRAGGSSYNEQFF
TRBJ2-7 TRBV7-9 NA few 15 TGTGCCAGCAGCTTAGACGGCCACCTCTCCTACGAGCAGTACTTC CASSLDGHLSYEQYF
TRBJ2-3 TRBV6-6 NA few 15 TGTGCCAGCACGGACCATCGTGCGGTCACAGATACGCAGTATTTT CASTDHRAVTDTQYF
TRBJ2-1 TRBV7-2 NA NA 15 TGTGCCAGCAGCTCTCGGCGGGACCCGTACAATGAGCAGTTCTTC CASSSRRDPYNEQFF
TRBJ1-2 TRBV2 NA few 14 TGTGCCAGCAGTGAGCCTAGGGGAAACTATGGCTACACCTTC CASSEPRGNYGYTF
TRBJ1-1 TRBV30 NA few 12 TGTGCCTCAGTCAGGGCGAACACTGAAGCTTTCTTT CASVRANTEAFF